Sequencing of this T cell receptor beta chain was carried out in a study of cytomegalovirus exposure and HLA in healthy donors. About the study: Previous work identified roughly 120 million unique TCR beta sequences from approximately 190 million T cells.

The PCR made use of 60 Vbeta and 13 Jbeta primers. Profiling relied on immunoSEQ multiplex PCR, and the TCRdb table lists in-frame clones only, not all of them. In all, the sample yields approximately 110,000 clones. The CDR3 contains 13 residues. Turning to this clone: The target antigen is unknown.

General study results and limits: TCR beta V- and J-gene trimming, according to a later analysis, was linked to a missense DCLRE1C variant. Segments of the TCR beta V type were, in most cases, productive about 90% or about 30% of the time in an earlier analysis. Most CMV-associated TCR beta chains appeared HLA-restricted in a later analysis.

The TCR sequence derives from a man aged 25-40 years in good health and CMV-seronegative. The source material was PBMCs. The chain uses TRBV21-1 and TRBJ1-5. TRBV21-1 represents a pseudogene. CDR3 region: CASGGGRGQPQHF. The CDR3 DNA sequence: TGTGCCAGCGGGGGGGGTAGGGGGCAGCCCCAGCATTTT.